The 5 T cell receptor beta chains given below trace back to one sample, sequenced in a study of shared clonotypes between healthy human individuals. Naive CD8 cells, CD45RO-negative and positively selected for CCR7, excluded terminally differentiated effector memory CD45RA+ cells. Sequencing used immunoSEQ multiplex PCR; TCRdb keeps in-frame clones, though not all of them. The sample has nearly 600,000 clones; 95% to 96% are singletons. The sample comprised naive CD8+ T cells sorted from blood. Every receptor here comes from a woman younger than 45 in good health.

The V and J genes are TRBV30 and TRBJ2-3, with D tentatively TRBD2 (6 bases). The CDR3 covers 14 residues. Germline CDR1 GTSNPN, CDR2 SVGIG (reference sequence). Trimming stripped 2 bases from V and 1 base from J, with 10 bases between. The CDR3 bases are TGTGCCTGGAGTCGGGCTAGCGGCACAGATACGCAGTATTTT. It yields the protein CAWSRASGTDTQYF.

The gene calls are TRBV15 and TRBJ1-2, with D hard to call. The CDR3 contains 14 residues. Germline CDR1 is LNHNV and CDR2 is YYDKDF (reference sequence). Trimming took 1 base from V and 0 from J, leaving 6 bases between them. CDR3 loop: CATSRVLSNYGYTF. CDR3 nucleotides: TGTGCCACCAGCAGAGTTTTGTCTAACTATGGCTACACCTTC.

This clone was seen a single time. The chain couples TRBV29-1 to TRBJ2-7; D is undetermined. There are 13 residues in the CDR3. Trimming took 4 bases from V and 2 from J, leaving 12 bases between them. CDR1 is SQVTM and CDR2 is ANQGSEA in the germline V gene. CDR3 protein: CSVVGESTYEQYF. The CDR3 DNA reads as TGCAGCGTTGTGGGTGAAAGTACCTACGAGCAGTACTTC.

The rearrangement links TRBV29-1 to TRBJ2-5; 11 nucleotides agree with TRBD1. Germline values: CDR1 SQVTM, CDR2 ANQGSEA. Losses at the gene ends were 6 bases for V and 6 bases for J; bases not matched to a gene: 18. The CDR3 is 17 amino acids. Here the CDR3 DNA reads TGCAGCGTGAACGGACAGGGGGCTTCGGTGGGATCTAAGACCCAGTACTTC. The encoded protein is CSVNGQGASVGSKTQYF.

This chain uses TRBV9 with TRBJ2-2; no definite D call. CDR1 SGDLS and CDR2 YYNGEE come from the germline V gene. V was clipped by 4 bases and J by 6 bases, with 16 bases between them. The CDR3 has 15 amino acids. The DNA for the CDR3 is TGTGCCAGCAGCCATGACTTGGGTGGCGCCGGGGAGCTGTTTTTT. Its protein is CASSHDLGGAGELFF.